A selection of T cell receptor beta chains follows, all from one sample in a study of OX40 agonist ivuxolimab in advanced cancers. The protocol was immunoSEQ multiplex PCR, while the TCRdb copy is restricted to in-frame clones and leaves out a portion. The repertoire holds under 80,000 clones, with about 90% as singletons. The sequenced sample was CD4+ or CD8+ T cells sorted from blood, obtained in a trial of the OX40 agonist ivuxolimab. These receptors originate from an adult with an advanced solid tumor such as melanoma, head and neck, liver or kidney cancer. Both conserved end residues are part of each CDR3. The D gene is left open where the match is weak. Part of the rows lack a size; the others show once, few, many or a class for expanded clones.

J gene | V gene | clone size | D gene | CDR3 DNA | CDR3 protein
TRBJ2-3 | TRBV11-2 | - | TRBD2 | TGTGCCAGCAGCCAGACCTTAGCGGGGGGCACAGATACGCAGTATTTT | CASSQTLAGGTDTQYF
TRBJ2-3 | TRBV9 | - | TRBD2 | TGTGCCAGCAGCGTAGAGGCCAGCGGGAGTACAGATACGCAGTATTTT | CASSVEASGSTDTQYF
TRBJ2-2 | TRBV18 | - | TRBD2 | TGTGCCAGCTCCCCCGGGACTAGCGGCTCCACCGGGGAGCTGTTTTTT | CASSPGTSGSTGELFF
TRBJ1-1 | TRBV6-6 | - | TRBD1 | TGTGCCAGCAGACAGAAACTGGGACAGGGCACTGAAGCTTTCTTT | CASRQKLGQGTEAFF
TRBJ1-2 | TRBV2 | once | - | TGTGCCAGCAGTGAGGGGCCCAAGTATGGCTACACCTTC | CASSEGPKYGYTF
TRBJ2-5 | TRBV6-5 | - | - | TGTGCCAGCAAAGTGGGGGAAGAGACCCAGTACTTC | CASKVGEETQYF
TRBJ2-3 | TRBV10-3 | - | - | TGTGCCATCAGTGAGACAGGCACGAGGGCAGATACGCAGTATTTT | CAISETGTRADTQYF
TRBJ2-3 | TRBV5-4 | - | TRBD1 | TGTGCCAGCAGCTTCTACAGGGGGACCACAGATACGCAGTATTTT | CASSFYRGTTDTQYF
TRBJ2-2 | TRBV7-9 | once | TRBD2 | TGTGCCAGCAGCCGAAGACTAGCGGTGAACACCGGGGAGCTGTTTTTT | CASSRRLAVNTGELFF
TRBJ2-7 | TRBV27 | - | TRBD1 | TGTGCCAGCAGTTCTGTCGGGACAGGGACCTACGAGCAGTACTTC | CASSSVGTGTYEQYF
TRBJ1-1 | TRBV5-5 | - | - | TGTGCCAGCAGCTTGGGGAGGGCTAACACTGAAGCTTTCTTT | CASSLGRANTEAFF
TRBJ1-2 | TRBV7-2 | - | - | TGTGCCAGCAGCTTAGCGGGGAACTATGGCTACACCTTC | CASSLAGNYGYTF
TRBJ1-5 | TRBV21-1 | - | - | TGTGCCAGCAGCAACACCGTGGGCGGGTCTAGGAGAGGCAATCAGCCCCAGCATTTT | CASSNTVGGSRRGNQPQHF
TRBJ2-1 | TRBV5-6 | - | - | TGTGCCAGCAGCTTGGTGATGGGGGCCGACAATGAGCAGTTCTTC | CASSLVMGADNEQFF
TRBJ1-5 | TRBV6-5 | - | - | TGTGCCAGCAGTTACGACGAGTCCCATGAGGACCAGCCCCAGCATTTT | CASSYDESHEDQPQHF
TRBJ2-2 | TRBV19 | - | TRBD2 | TGTGCCAGTTCGCGACTAGCGGGAGCGGTGACCGGGGAGCTGTTTTTT | CASSRLAGAVTGELFF
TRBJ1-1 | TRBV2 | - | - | TGTGCCAGCAACATTATTCAGGGAGACACTGAAGCTTTCTTT | CASNIIQGDTEAFF
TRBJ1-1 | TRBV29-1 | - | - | TGCAGCGTTGCCATGGATCTAAACGCTGAAGCTTTCTTT | CSVAMDLNAEAFF
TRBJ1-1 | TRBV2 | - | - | TGTGCCAGCATTCGGACAGCGAACACTGAAGCTTTCTTT | CASIRTANTEAFF
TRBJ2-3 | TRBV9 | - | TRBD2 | TGTGCCAGCAGCGTAATGACTAGCGGGACGGGCACAGATACGCAGTATTTT | CASSVMTSGTGTDTQYF
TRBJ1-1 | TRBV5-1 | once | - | TGCGCCAGCAGCTCTGGACAATCCACTGAAGCTTTCTTT | CASSSGQSTEAFF
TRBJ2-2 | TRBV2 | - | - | TGTGCCAGCAGGGTTGACCCGGCCGGGGAGCTGTTTTTT | CASRVDPAGELFF
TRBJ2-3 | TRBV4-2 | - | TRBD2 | TGTGCCAGCAGCCGGGGGGCGGGAGGGCCGAGAGATACGCAGTATTTT | CASSRGAGGPRDTQYF
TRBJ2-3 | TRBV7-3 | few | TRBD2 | TGTGCCAGCAGCATCCTAGCGGGGGGGCCGAATACGCAGTATTTT | CASSILAGGPNTQYF
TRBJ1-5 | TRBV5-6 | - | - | TGTGCCAGCAGCTTGGACCGGGGTGGGCCCCAGCATTTT | CASSLDRGGPQHF
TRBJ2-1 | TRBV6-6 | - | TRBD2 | TGTGCCAGCGTCAAATCTAGCGGGGACTACAATGAGCAGTTCTTC | CASVKSSGDYNEQFF
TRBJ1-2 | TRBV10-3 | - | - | TGTGCCATCAGTGAGTCTATAAGGGTCGGCTATGGCTACACCTTC | CAISESIRVGYGYTF
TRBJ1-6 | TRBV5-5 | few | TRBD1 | TGTGCCAGCAGCCCCACAGGGGAATGGAATTCACCCCTCCACTTT | CASSPTGEWNSPLHF
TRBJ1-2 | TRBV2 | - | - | TGTGCCAGCAGTCGGCGACCGCCTCATGGCTACACCTTC | CASSRRPPHGYTF
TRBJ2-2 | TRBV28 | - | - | TGTGCCAGCAGTTTGGACATCGCCGGGAACACCGGGGAGCTGTTTTTT | CASSLDIAGNTGELFF
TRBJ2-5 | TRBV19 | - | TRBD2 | TGTGCCAGTGGAAGCACTAGCGGGGGGTTTTCAGAGACCCAGTACTTC | CASGSTSGGFSETQYF
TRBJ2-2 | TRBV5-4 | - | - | TGTGCCAGCAGCTTGGCAGGGCGCGACACCGGGGAGCTGTTTTTT | CASSLAGRDTGELFF
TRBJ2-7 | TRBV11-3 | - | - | TGTGCCAGCAGCTTGGCAGGGAACACCCACGAGCAGTACTTC | CASSLAGNTHEQYF
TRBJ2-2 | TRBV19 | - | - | TGTGCCAGCAGTATATCCCGGCTAGCCTGGAACACCGGGGAGCTGTTTTTT | CASSISRLAWNTGELFF
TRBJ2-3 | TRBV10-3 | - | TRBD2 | TGTGCCATCAGAGGTAGCGGGGTTTCAGATACGCAGTATTTT | CAIRGSGVSDTQYF
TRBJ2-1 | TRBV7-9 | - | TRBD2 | TGTGCCAGCAGCTTCTATAGCGGGAATGAGTTCTTC | CASSFYSGNEFF
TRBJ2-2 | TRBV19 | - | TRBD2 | TGTGCCAGTAGTAAACGGACTAGCGGAGCAACCGGGGAGCTGTTTTTT | CASSKRTSGATGELFF
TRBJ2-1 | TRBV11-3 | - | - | TGTGCCAGCAGCTTATCCTCCCTAGCGACGTACTACAATGAGCAGTTCTTC | CASSLSSLATYYNEQFF
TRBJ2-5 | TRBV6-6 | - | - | TGTGCCAGCATTGTGGAGACCCAGTACTTC | CASIVETQYF
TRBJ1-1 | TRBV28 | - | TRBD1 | TGTGCCAGCAGTCTTGGACAGGGTAGGAACACTGAAGCTTTCTTT | CASSLGQGRNTEAFF
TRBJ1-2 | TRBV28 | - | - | TGTGCCAGCGGTGGCTATGGCTACACCTTC | CASGGYGYTF
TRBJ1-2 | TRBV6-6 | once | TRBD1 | TGTGCCAGCAACAAACAGGGGTCCCTTGGCTACACCTTC | CASNKQGSLGYTF
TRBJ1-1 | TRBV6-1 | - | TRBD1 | TGTGCCGGGACCACAGGGGGCGCGGGCACTGAAGCTTTCTTT | CAGTTGGAGTEAFF
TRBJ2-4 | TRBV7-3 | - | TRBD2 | TGTGCCAGCAGCTTAACCGGGAGGGACATTCAGTACTTC | CASSLTGRDIQYF
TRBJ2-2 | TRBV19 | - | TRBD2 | TGTGCCAGTAGTCTACTAGCGGGAGGGGGTCACGGGGAGCTGTTTTTT | CASSLLAGGGHGELFF
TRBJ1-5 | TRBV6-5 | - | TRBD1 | TGTGCCAGCACCGCCGGACAGGGGTATCAGCCCCAGCATTTT | CASTAGQGYQPQHF
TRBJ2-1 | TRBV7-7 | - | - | TGTGCTAGCAGCTTAGGGCGTGGATCCAGCGTGGGATACAATGAGCAGTTCTTC | CASSLGRGSSVGYNEQFF
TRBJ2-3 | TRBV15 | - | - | TGTGCCACCAGCAGAGGAATGATGACAGATACGCAGTATTTT | CATSRGMMTDTQYF
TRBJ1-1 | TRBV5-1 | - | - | TGCGCCAGCAGCTTGAATCGAGCCACTGAAGCTTTCTTT | CASSLNRATEAFF
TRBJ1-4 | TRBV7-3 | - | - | TGTGCCAGCAGCTTCACGGGGCAGGACGATGAAAAACTGTTTTTT | CASSFTGQDDEKLFF
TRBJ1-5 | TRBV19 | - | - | TGTGCCAGCACCCGGGCAGGGTTGGGCAATCAGCCCCAGCATTTT | CASTRAGLGNQPQHF
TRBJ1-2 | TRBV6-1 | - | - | TGTGCCAGCAGTGAATGGTCAGGTAGTCCCCCGAGCAAGGGCTACACCTTC | CASSEWSGSPPSKGYTF
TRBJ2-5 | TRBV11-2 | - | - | TGTGCCAGCAGCCCTCCGGGAGTTCGGTTATTAAAGACCCAGTACTTC | CASSPPGVRLLKTQYF
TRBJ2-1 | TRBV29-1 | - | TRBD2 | TGCAGCGTTGAGGCTAGCGGGAGGGGGAGGAATGAGCAGTTCTTC | CSVEASGRGRNEQFF
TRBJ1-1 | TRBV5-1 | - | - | TGCGCCAGCAGCTTGCGGCCGTGGGACACTGAAGCTTTCTTT | CASSLRPWDTEAFF
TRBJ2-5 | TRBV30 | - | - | TGTGCCTGGGCAGGAGGAAGCCAGACCCAGTACTTC | CAWAGGSQTQYF
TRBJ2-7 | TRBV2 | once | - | TGTGCCAGCAACCTAGCCTACGAGCAGTACTTC | CASNLAYEQYF
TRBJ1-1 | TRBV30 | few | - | TGTGCCTGGAGTGCTCAGGAAAACGAAGCTTTCTTT | CAWSAQENEAFF
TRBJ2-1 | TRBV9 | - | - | TGTGCCAGCAGCGAGGAGTTGCCGTGGGCCTACAATGAGCAGTTCTTC | CASSEELPWAYNEQFF
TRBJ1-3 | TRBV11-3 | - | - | TGTGCCAGCAGCTTAGACAGCCAAAACACCATATATTTT | CASSLDSQNTIYF